This T cell receptor (beta chain) derives from a study of cytomegalovirus exposure and HLA in healthy donors. A multiplex PCR was run with 60 Vbeta primers and 13 Jbeta primers. Libraries were prepared by immunoSEQ multiplex PCR; TCRdb keeps only in-frame clonotypes and omits some of them. The table lists about 120,000 clones, approximately 72% of them singletons. Trimming removed 1 base from V and 3 bases from J, with 11 bases in between. The germline CDR1 and CDR2 sequences are SGHRS and YFSETQ. The CDR3 sequence is 14 residues long. This clone was found a few times. Its antigen is undetermined. The study's findings and limits: In an earlier analysis, productive rearrangement rates for most beta V segments clustered near 87% or 30%.

The source is a man in his fifties or sixties in good health and CMV-seropositive. The sample consisted of PBMCs. The rearrangement uses TRBV5-1 and TRBJ2-7, with D tentatively TRBD1 (5 bases). The CDR3 reads CASSLNRQGYEQYF. CDR3 sequence (DNA): TGCGCCAGCAGCTTGAACCGGCAGGGCTACGAGCAGTACTTC. Variable domain in full (rest from reference TRBV5-1 and TRBJ2-7): KAGVTQTPRYLIKTRGQQVTLSCSPISGHRSVSWYQQTPGQGLQFLFEYFSETQRNKGNFPGRFSGRQFSNSRSEMNVSTLELGDSALYLCASSLNRQGYEQYFGPGTRLTVT.